The rows below give T cell receptor beta chains drawn from one sample of a study of OX40 agonist ivuxolimab in advanced cancers. Profiled with immunoSEQ multiplex PCR; TCRdb holds only in-frame clones, not every one. The sample gives over 90,000 clones, roughly 94% of which show up once; roughly 0.17% is in the top ten. The sequenced sample was CD4+ or CD8+ T cells sorted from blood, obtained in a trial of the OX40 agonist ivuxolimab. The source of these receptors is an adult with an advanced solid tumor such as melanoma, head and neck, liver or kidney cancer. CDR3s include the opening cysteine and the closing phenylalanine or tryptophan. D genes are given only for firm matches. The size entry is marked missing in some rows and otherwise reads once, few, many or a size class.

clone_size d_call j_call v_call cdr3_nt cdr3_aa
- - TRBJ2-5 TRBV7-2 TGTGCCAGCAGCTTAGCAGAGCTCCAAGAGACCCAGTACTTC CASSLAELQETQYF
- - TRBJ2-3 TRBV15 TGTGCCACCAGCAGAGATGCGGCGGGCTCGATGTTAGATACGCAGTATTTT CATSRDAAGSMLDTQYF
few - TRBJ2-3 TRBV5-6 TGTGCCAGCAGCTCCCGCTTCTTCTTGGACGCTACTAGCACAGATACGCAGTATTTT CASSSRFFLDATSTDTQYF
- - TRBJ1-6 TRBV2 TGTGCCAGCAGTCTGGACAGATATTCACCCCTCCACTTT CASSLDRYSPLHF
- - TRBJ2-7 TRBV7-9 TGTGCCAGCAGCCCAAGGCCGGGGCAAGGGTCCTACGAGCAGTACTTC CASSPRPGQGSYEQYF
few - TRBJ2-1 TRBV6-5 TGTGCCAGCAGTCGACTGAATTACTACAATGAGCAGTTCTTC CASSRLNYYNEQFF
- - TRBJ1-4 TRBV4-1 TGCGCCAGCAGCCAAGATTTGAAGGTCACAGCTCATAATGAAAAACTGTTTTTT CASSQDLKVTAHNEKLFF
- - TRBJ1-5 TRBV27 TGTGCCAGCAGCTTGGGGAGCAATCAGCCCCAGCATTTT CASSLGSNQPQHF
- - TRBJ1-2 TRBV25-1 TGTGCCAGCAGTGAACAGGGAGCGGTCTATGGCTACACCTTC CASSEQGAVYGYTF
- - TRBJ1-5 TRBV5-4 TGTGCCAGCAGCTTGGCAGAAAGGGGAAATCAGCCCCAGCATTTT CASSLAERGNQPQHF
- - TRBJ2-2 TRBV2 TGTGCCAGCCGGCGGGGGCCCCAAACCAACACCGGGGAGCTGTTTTTT CASRRGPQTNTGELFF
once TRBD2 TRBJ2-2 TRBV10-3 TGTGCCAGCACTTGGCGGGAGGTCTCCGGGGAGCTGTTTTTT CASTWREVSGELFF
- - TRBJ1-1 TRBV25-1 TGTGCCAGCCGTTCGACGGAGATGAACACTGAAGCTTTCTTT CASRSTEMNTEAFF
- - TRBJ1-2 TRBV4-1 TGCGCCAGCAGTCCAGGGCCAGAGGGGAATTATGGCTACACCTTC CASSPGPEGNYGYTF
- - TRBJ2-1 TRBV11-3 TGTGCCAGCAGCACGGGGGCGTACAATGAGCAGTTCTTC CASSTGAYNEQFF
- - TRBJ2-3 TRBV7-9 TGTGCCAGCAGCTTAATGGGCACAGATACGCAGTATTTT CASSLMGTDTQYF
- - TRBJ1-5 TRBV4-3 TGCGCCAGCAGCCAAGGTTTAAGTCAGCCCCAGCATTTT CASSQGLSQPQHF
- TRBD1 TRBJ1-4 TRBV29-1 TGCAGCGTACAACAGGGGAACACTAATGAAAAACTGTTTTTT CSVQQGNTNEKLFF
- TRBD2 TRBJ2-1 TRBV19 TGTGCCAGTAGTAGAGGACAGGGTGGTAGCGGGAGGGTCTACAATGAGCAGTTCTTC CASSRGQGGSGRVYNEQFF
- TRBD1 TRBJ2-6 TRBV11-2 TGTGCCAGCAGCCCCTGGGACAGGAGCTCTGGGGCCAACGTCCTGACTTTC CASSPWDRSSGANVLTF
- TRBD1 TRBJ2-7 TRBV6-1 TGTGCCAGCACCATTGACAGGGACCAAGGAGAGCAGTACTTC CASTIDRDQGEQYF
- TRBD2 TRBJ2-1 TRBV6-6 TGTGCCAGCAGTTACGGGACTAGCGGCAATGAGCAGTTCTTC CASSYGTSGNEQFF
- - TRBJ2-5 TRBV18 TGTGCCAGCTCACCACCCTCGCTCAGGATGGAGACCCAGTACTTC CASSPPSLRMETQYF
- TRBD1 TRBJ1-4 TRBV2 TGTGCCAGCACGGTACAGGGGGGCGATGAAAAACTGTTTTTT CASTVQGGDEKLFF
- TRBD2 TRBJ2-1 TRBV7-3 TGTGCCAGCCAGGGGACTAGCGGGAGAGGTGAGCAGTTCTTC CASQGTSGRGEQFF
- TRBD1 TRBJ1-5 TRBV6-5 TGTGCCAGCACCCCGACAGGGCACAATCAGCCCCAGCATTTT CASTPTGHNQPQHF
- TRBD1 TRBJ1-1 TRBV7-2 TGTGCCAGCAGCCTGAGGCCAGGGGGAGCTTTCTTT CASSLRPGGAFF
- - TRBJ2-7 TRBV6-6 TGTGCCAGCAGCACTGACAGATACAGCTCCTACGAGCAGTACTTC CASSTDRYSSYEQYF
- - TRBJ1-2 TRBV28 TGTGCCAGCGAAGCTAACTATGGCTACACCTTC CASEANYGYTF
- - TRBJ2-7 TRBV23-1 TGCGCCAGCAGTCAACGGTCCCGTGACACTAGCCACTACGAGCAGTACTTC CASSQRSRDTSHYEQYF
- - TRBJ1-2 TRBV18 TGTGCCAGCTCACCACTGCCCTCGGCTTCAACTAACTATGGCTACACCTTC CASSPLPSASTNYGYTF
- TRBD1 TRBJ2-7 TRBV11-2 TGTGCCAGCAGCTTAGGGACAGGGGCCTTTGGGCAGTACTTC CASSLGTGAFGQYF
- - TRBJ2-5 TRBV11-2 TGTGCCAGCAGCTTAGTAGGCGACGGCGGGGAGACCCAGTACTTC CASSLVGDGGETQYF
once - TRBJ2-7 TRBV27 TGTGCCAGCAGTTTATCACCGGGCTCCTACGAGCAGTACTTC CASSLSPGSYEQYF
- - TRBJ2-7 TRBV7-2 TGTGCCAGCAGCTTCTCGGCGGGCCTCGAGCAGTACTTC CASSFSAGLEQYF
- - TRBJ1-3 TRBV7-9 TGTGCCAGCAGCTTATCCCCTTCGGGACACTCTGGAAACACCATATATTTT CASSLSPSGHSGNTIYF
- TRBD2 TRBJ2-7 TRBV10-1 TGCGCCACCCTAGGGAGCGGGAGGAACGAGCAGTACTTC CATLGSGRNEQYF
few - TRBJ2-7 TRBV6-5 TGTGCCAGCAGTTATGTCGGGCCCTTTTCCACCTACGAGCAGTACTTC CASSYVGPFSTYEQYF
once TRBD1 TRBJ1-2 TRBV28 TGTGCCAGCCGAAGGACAGGGGGCGACTATGGCTACACCTTC CASRRTGGDYGYTF
- - TRBJ1-2 TRBV7-2 TGTGCCAGCAGCTTAGCGCAGGGCTCGGGCTACACCTTC CASSLAQGSGYTF
- - TRBJ1-6 TRBV27 TGTGCCAGCAGTTTAAAGGGTGGAAATTCACCCCTCCACTTT CASSLKGGNSPLHF
- TRBD2 TRBJ2-1 TRBV28 TGTGCCAGCAGCTCGTACACGGGAGGACCCTACAATGAGCAGCTCTTC CASSSYTGGPYNEQLF
- TRBD2 TRBJ2-3 TRBV19 TGTGCCAGTGGGGCCCGACTAGCGGGATTTCCAGATACGCAGTATTTT CASGARLAGFPDTQYF
- - TRBJ2-2 TRBV29-1 TGCAGCGCCGGACGGGACATTAACACCGGGGAGCTGTTTTTT CSAGRDINTGELFF
- TRBD2 TRBJ2-1 TRBV18 TGTGCCAGCTCACCGAGACTAGCGGGGGGGCGGAATGAGCAGTTCTTC CASSPRLAGGRNEQFF
- - TRBJ2-2 TRBV9 TGTGCCAGCACGCTGACCCCGAACACCGGGGAGCTGTTTTTT CASTLTPNTGELFF
- TRBD2 TRBJ2-7 TRBV27 TGTGCCAGCAGCCTTGGACTAGCGGGTGGTTACGAGCAGTACTTC CASSLGLAGGYEQYF
once - TRBJ2-7 TRBV29-1 TGCAGCGTTGGGCCCACTCAGGGGTACGAGCAGTACTTC CSVGPTQGYEQYF
- - TRBJ2-7 TRBV6-6 TGTGCCAGCAGCCACCGGGGTACGGGCGCCGAGCAGTACTTC CASSHRGTGAEQYF
- - TRBJ1-2 TRBV5-5 TGTGCCAGCAGCTTGTCACTGGATCTCTATGGCTACACCTTC CASSLSLDLYGYTF
- - TRBJ2-5 TRBV18 TGTGCCAGCTCACCAATATCAGGGAGCGAGACCCAGTACTTC CASSPISGSETQYF
- TRBD1 TRBJ1-2 TRBV6-5 TGTGCCAGCAGACTCGACAGGGTGGATGGCTACACCTTC CASRLDRVDGYTF
once - TRBJ2-5 TRBV9 TGTGCCAGCAGCGTAGAACTAGCAGCGACCCAGTACTTC CASSVELAATQYF
- - TRBJ1-5 TRBV19 TGTGCCAGTAGTATGCAGGGCTTCAATCAGCCCCAGCATTTT CASSMQGFNQPQHF
- - TRBJ1-2 TRBV7-2 TGTGCCAGCAGCTTTGTCTGGAGTGGCCTACTGGAGGGCTACACCTTC CASSFVWSGLLEGYTF
- - TRBJ2-1 TRBV7-8 TGTGCCAGCAGCTTAGGGAGGCACAATGAGCAGTTCTTC CASSLGRHNEQFF